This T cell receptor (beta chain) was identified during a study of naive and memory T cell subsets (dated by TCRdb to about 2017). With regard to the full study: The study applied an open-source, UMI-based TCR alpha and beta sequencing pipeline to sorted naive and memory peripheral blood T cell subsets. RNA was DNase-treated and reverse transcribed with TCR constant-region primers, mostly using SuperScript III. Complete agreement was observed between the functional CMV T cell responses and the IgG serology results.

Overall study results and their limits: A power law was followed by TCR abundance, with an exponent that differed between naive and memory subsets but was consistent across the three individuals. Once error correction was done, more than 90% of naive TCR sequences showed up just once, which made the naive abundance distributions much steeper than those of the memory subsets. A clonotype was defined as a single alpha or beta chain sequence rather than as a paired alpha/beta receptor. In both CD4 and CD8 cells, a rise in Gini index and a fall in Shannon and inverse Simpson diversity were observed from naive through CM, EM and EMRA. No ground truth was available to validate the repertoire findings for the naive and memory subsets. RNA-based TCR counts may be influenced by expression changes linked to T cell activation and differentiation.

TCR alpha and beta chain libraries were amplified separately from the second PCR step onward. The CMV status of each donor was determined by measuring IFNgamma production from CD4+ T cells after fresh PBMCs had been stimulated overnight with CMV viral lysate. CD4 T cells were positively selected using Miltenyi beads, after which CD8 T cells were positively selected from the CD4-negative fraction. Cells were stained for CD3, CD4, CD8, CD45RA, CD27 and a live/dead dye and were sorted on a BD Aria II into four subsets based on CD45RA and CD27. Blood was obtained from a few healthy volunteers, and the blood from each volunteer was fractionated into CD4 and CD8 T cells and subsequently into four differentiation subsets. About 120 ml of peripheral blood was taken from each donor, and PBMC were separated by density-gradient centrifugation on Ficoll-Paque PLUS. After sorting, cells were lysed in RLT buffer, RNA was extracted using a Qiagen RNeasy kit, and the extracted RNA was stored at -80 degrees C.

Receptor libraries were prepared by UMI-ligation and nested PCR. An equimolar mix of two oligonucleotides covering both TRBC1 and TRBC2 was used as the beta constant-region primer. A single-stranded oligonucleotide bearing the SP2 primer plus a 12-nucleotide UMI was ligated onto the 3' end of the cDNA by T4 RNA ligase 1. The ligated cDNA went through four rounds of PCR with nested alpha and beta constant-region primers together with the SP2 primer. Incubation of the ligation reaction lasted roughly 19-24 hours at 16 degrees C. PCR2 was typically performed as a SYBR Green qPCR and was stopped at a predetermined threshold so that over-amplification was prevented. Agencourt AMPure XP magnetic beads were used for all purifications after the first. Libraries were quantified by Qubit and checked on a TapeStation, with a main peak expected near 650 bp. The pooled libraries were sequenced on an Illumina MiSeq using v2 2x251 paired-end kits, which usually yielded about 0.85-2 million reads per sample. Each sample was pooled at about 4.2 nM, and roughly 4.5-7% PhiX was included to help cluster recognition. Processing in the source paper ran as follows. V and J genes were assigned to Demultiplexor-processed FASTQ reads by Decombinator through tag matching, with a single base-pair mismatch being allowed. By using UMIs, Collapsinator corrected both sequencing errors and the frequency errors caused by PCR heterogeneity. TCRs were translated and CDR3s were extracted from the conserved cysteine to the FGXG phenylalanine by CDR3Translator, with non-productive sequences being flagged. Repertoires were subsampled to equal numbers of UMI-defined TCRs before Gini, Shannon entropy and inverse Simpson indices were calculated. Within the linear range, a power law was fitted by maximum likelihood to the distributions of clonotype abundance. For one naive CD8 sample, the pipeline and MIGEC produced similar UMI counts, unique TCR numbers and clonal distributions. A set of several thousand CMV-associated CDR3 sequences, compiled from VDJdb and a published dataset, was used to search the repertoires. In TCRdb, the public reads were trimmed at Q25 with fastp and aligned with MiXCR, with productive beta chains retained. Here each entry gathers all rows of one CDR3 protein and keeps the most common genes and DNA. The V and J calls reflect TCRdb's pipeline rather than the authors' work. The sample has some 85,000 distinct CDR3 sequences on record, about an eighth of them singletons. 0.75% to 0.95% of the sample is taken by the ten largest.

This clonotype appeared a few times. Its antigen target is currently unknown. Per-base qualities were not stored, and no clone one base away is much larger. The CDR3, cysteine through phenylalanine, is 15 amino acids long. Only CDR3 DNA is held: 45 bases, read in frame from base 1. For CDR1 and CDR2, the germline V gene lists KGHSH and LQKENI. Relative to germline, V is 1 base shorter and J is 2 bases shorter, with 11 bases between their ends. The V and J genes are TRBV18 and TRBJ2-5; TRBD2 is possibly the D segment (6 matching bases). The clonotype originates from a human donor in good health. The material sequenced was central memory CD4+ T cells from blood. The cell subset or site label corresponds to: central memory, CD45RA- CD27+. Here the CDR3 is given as CASSPRAGLQETQYF. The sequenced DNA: TGTGCCAGCTCACCACGAGCGGGCCTTCAAGAGACCCAGTACTTC.